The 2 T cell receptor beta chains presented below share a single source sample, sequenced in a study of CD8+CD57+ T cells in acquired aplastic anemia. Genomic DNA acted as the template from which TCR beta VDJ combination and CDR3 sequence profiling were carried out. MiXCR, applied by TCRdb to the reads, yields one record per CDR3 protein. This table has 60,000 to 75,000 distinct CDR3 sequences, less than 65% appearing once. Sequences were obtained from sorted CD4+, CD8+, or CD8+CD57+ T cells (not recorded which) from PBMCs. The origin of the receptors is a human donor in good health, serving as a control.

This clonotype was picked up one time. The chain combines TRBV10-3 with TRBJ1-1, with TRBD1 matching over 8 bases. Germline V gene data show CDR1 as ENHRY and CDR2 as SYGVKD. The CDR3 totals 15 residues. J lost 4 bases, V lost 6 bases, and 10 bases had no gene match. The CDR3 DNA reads TGTGCCATCAGAGGACAGGGCGGCGTAGGCACTGAAGCTTTCTTT. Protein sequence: CAIRGQGGVGTEAFF.

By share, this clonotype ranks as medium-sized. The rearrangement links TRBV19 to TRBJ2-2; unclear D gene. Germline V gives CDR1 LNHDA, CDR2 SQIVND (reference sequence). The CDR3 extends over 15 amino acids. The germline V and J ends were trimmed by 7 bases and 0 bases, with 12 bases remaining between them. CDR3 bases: TGTGCCAGTAACGGCGCAGGCGCGAACACCGGGGAGCTGTTTTTT. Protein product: CASNGAGANTGELFF.